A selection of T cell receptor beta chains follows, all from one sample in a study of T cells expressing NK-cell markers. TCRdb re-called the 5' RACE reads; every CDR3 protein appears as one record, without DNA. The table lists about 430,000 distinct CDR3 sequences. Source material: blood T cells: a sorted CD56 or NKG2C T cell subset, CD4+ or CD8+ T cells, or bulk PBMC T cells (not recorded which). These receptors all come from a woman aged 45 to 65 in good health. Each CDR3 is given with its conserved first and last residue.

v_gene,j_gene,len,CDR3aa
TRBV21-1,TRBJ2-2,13,CASPSRGAGELFF
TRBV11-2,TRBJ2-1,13,CASSLDPHDEQFF
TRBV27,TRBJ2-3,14,CASSEAGSTDTQYF
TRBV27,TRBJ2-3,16,CASSLWQGVDTDTQYF
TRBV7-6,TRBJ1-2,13,CASSLVGLEGYTF
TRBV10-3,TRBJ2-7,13,CATTNQGFYEQYF
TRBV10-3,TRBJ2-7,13,CAITPTSLHEQYF
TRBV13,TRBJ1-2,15,CASSERRGLSYGYTF
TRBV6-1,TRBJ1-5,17,CASRREGSGRLNQPQHF
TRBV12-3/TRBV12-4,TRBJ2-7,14,CASSSLTGAYEQYF
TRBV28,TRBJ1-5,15,CASRLFRTSNQPQHF
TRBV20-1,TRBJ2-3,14,CSAGRLAGTDTQYF
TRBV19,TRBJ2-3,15,CATAGTSGSTDTQYF
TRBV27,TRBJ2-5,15,CASSPFSGEQETQYF
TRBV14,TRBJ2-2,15,CASSRGTGKTGELFF
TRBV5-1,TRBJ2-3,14,CASAPGGLTDTQYF
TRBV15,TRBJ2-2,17,CATSSPLGGQVTGELFF
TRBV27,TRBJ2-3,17,CASSPLGGPISTDTQYF
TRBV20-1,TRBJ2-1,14,CSVTGVSSYNEQFF
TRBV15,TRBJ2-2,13,CATTDRVDGELFF
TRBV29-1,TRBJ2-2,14,CSVDVGPYTGELFF
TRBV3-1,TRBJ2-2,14,CASGLAGGPGELFF
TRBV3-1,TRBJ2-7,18,CASSRLGTVSGKSYEQYF
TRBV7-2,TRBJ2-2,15,CASSLAGRATGELFF
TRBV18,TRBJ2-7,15,CASSPVGTGKHEQYF
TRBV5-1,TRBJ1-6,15,CASSTGQGANSPLHF
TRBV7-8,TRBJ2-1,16,CASSKRTSGSRDEQFF
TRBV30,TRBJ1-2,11,CAWSTGIGYTF
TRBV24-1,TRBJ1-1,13,CATSGQGGTEAFF
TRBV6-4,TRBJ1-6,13,CASSDSIGSPLHF
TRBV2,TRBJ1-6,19,CASSETKATGSSYNSPLHF